The 30 T cell receptor beta chains given below trace back to one sample, sequenced in a study of PD-1 blockade in mismatch repair-deficient tumors. TCRdb's copy holds only in-frame clones and misses some; the assay was immunoSEQ multiplex PCR. The sample contains around 68,000 clones, around 73% of which appear only once. The specimen comprised peripheral blood, sampled 2 weeks after starting pembrolizumab. The receptor set was obtained from an adult with mismatch repair-deficient cancer.

J is TRBJ2-7 and V is TRBV2, with TRBD2 identical over 11 bases. Germline V gene data show CDR1 as SNHLY and CDR2 as FYNNEI. V shed 5 bases, J shed 2 bases, and the junction held 5 bases outside the gene matches. CDR3 length equals 15 residues. The CDR3 loop reads CASSYLAGGAYEQYF. The CDR3 DNA sequence: TGTGCCAGCAGTTACCTAGCGGGAGGTGCCTACGAGCAGTACTTC.

The gene calls are TRBV5-4 and TRBJ2-5; 12 bases line up with TRBD2. V gave up 4 bases and J gave up 1 base; unmatched junction bases: 2. The CDR3 consists of 15 residues. The V gene's germline CDR1 is SGHNT and CDR2 YYREEE (reference sequence). CDR3: CASSPGLAGQETQYF. The CDR3, as DNA: TGTGCCAGCAGCCCGGGACTAGCGGGCCAAGAGACCCAGTACTTC.

The chain recombines TRBV14 with TRBJ2-1; 8 nucleotides align to TRBD2. The CDR3 contains 17 residues. Germline assignment: CDR1 SGHDN and CDR2 FVKESK. V lost 1 base and J lost 5; bases outside the gene matches: 10. The DNA of the CDR3 is TGTGCCAGCAGCCAAGGAGTTCTTCGCGGGGGGAACAATGAGCAGTTCTTC. Translating it yields CASSQGVLRGGNNEQFF.

This chain connects TRBV6-1 to TRBJ1-5; maybe TRBD1 (5 bases). V lost 0 bases and J lost 2, with 8 bases in between. The CDR3 spans 15 residues. Germline loops: CDR1 MNHNS, CDR2 SASEGT. Written as DNA, the CDR3 is TGTGCCAGCAGTGAAGCGGTGGGGGGCAATCAGCCCCAGCATTTT. This codes for CASSEAVGGNQPQHF.

The chain recombines TRBV7-3 with TRBJ1-2, with a possible D match to TRBD1 (5 bases). CDR1 SGHTA and CDR2 FQGTGA come from the germline V gene. CDR3 length equals 17 residues. V was pared by 1 base and J by 0 bases, with 15 bases between. This CDR3 is CASSLNSQQGANYGYTF. CDR3 bases: TGTGCCAGCAGCTTAAATTCGCAGCAAGGGGCTAACTATGGCTACACCTTC.

The chain links TRBV6-1 to TRBJ2-5; 9 nucleotides match TRBD1. The trim removed 2 bases at V and 5 bases at J, leaving 18 bases unmatched. CDR3 length equals 19 residues. The V gene's germline CDR1 is MNHNS and CDR2 SASEGT. CDR3 in amino acids: CASSERTGALKRLMETQYF. The CDR3, as DNA: TGTGCCAGCAGTGAAAGGACAGGGGCGCTAAAAAGGTTAATGGAGACCCAGTACTTC.

The gene calls are TRBV5-6 and TRBJ2-7, with TRBD2 as a possible D gene (6 bases). This CDR3 spans 16 amino acids. V lost 0 bases, J lost 3 bases, and 16 bases lay in between. Germline V lookup: CDR1 SGHDT, CDR2 YYEEEE. The CDR3 here is CASSLDSAGSYYEQYF. CDR3 coding DNA: TGTGCCAGCAGCTTGGATTCGGCGGGGAGCTACTACGAGCAGTACTTC.

The CDR3 protein is CATKTKGGETQYF. CDR3 sequence (DNA): TGTGCCACCAAAACGAAGGGCGGAGAGACCCAGTACTTC. The chain joins TRBV19 to TRBJ2-5; D not resolved. V lost 10 bases, J lost 4 bases, and 16 bases lay in between. The CDR3 extends over 13 amino acids. CDR1 and CDR2 (germline): LNHDA, SQIVND (reference sequence).

The J gene is TRBJ1-2, the V gene TRBV5-4; perhaps TRBD1 as D (5 bases). CDR1 SGHNT and CDR2 YYREEE come from the germline V gene (reference sequence). The CDR3 extends over 17 amino acids. Trimming pared 0 bases from V and 2 bases from J, leaving 17 bases between. CDR3 nucleotides: TGTGCCAGCAGCTTGGTAGCAGGGTTCACCTTAAACTATGGCTACACCTTC. Amino acid sequence: CASSLVAGFTLNYGYTF.

The chain links TRBV5-4 to TRBJ1-2; 9 bases line up with TRBD1. The length of the CDR3 is 17 residues. Per the germline V gene, CDR1 is SGHNT and CDR2 is YYREEE (reference sequence). The J segment lost 4 bases and the V segment lost 4 bases, leaving 14 bases of the junction unmatched. DNA for the CDR3: TGTGCCAGCAGCCCGGTGGGACAGGGTTCGATCGGCTATGGCTACACCTTC. This codes for CASSPVGQGSIGYGYTF.

The CDR3 protein is CASSAGTSFFEYF. The CDR3 nucleotides are TGTGCCAGCAGCGCCGGGACTAGCTTCTTCGAGTATTTT. The chain joins TRBV5-8 to TRBJ2-3, with 9 bases that match TRBD2. CDR3 length: 13 amino acids. V was pared by 4 bases and J by 13 bases, with 10 bases of the junction left unmatched. Germline V gene data show CDR1 as SGHTS and CDR2 as YDEGEE.

The chain has TRBV27 and TRBJ1-4, with D perhaps TRBD1 (6 bases). The CDR3 has 18 residues. Germline CDR1 and CDR2: MNHEY and SMNVEV (reference sequence). V lost 4 bases, J lost 0 bases, and 18 bases lay in between. CDR3 sequence reads: CASSSTVGAGATNEKLFF. CDR3 in DNA: TGTGCCAGCAGTTCAACTGTGGGGGCAGGGGCAACTAATGAAAAACTGTTTTTT.

The genes are TRBV6-5 and TRBJ1-1; D may be TRBD1 (6 bases). The V and J ends lost 5 bases and 2 bases respectively, with 9 bases between them. Germline CDR1 reads MNHEY; CDR2 reads SVGAGI. The CDR3 spans 13 residues. The CDR3 sequence is CASSDRPNTEAFF. The CDR3 DNA is TGTGCCAGCAGTGACAGGCCAAACACTGAAGCTTTCTTT.

The chain uses TRBV2 and TRBJ1-2; D is unclear. Germline lookup yields CDR1 SNHLY and CDR2 FYNNEI. Trimming cost V 2 bases and J 4 bases, with 11 bases left between them. The CDR3 totals 14 residues. The CDR3 DNA reads TGTGCCAGCAGTGAACCGGGGTCGGGCTATGGCTACACCTTC. Its protein product is CASSEPGSGYGYTF. The variable domain in full, completed from reference TRBV2 and TRBJ1-2, reads EPEVTQTPSHQVTQMGQEVILRCVPISNHLYFYWYRQILGQKVEFLVSFYNNEISEKSEIFDDQFSVERPDGSNFTLKIRSTKLEDSAMYFCASSEPGSGYGYTFGSGTRLTVV.

The chain recombines TRBV15 with TRBJ2-1, with 8 bases lining up with TRBD1. The CDR3 is 15 residues long. CDR1 and CDR2 (germline): LNHNV, YYDKDF (reference sequence). The ends lost 3 bases at V and 5 bases at J; junction bases unmatched: 6. CDR3 sequence: CATSSGQGKDNEQFF. The CDR3 nucleotides are TGTGCCACCAGCAGCGGACAGGGAAAGGACAATGAGCAGTTCTTC.

This chain uses TRBV19 with TRBJ2-1; 8 bases align to TRBD2. Trimming removed 6 bases from V and 5 bases from J; junction bases left unmatched: 15. The CDR3 is 17 amino acids. Germline V lookup: CDR1 LNHDA, CDR2 SQIVND (reference sequence). CDR3 region: CASSPPRAAGVHNEQFF. Written as DNA, the CDR3 is TGTGCCAGTAGCCCCCCGAGAGCAGCGGGAGTCCACAATGAGCAGTTCTTC.

The chain carries TRBV2 and TRBJ1-2, with D possibly being TRBD1 (5 bases). V was clipped by 3 bases and J by 2 bases, with 7 bases between them. Germline loops: CDR1 SNHLY, CDR2 FYNNEI. The CDR3 runs to 13 residues. The CDR3 protein is CASSDQGNYGYTF. In nucleotides, the CDR3 is TGTGCCAGCAGTGACCAGGGAAACTATGGCTACACCTTC. Full variable domain (missing parts from reference TRBV2 and TRBJ1-2): EPEVTQTPSHQVTQMGQEVILRCVPISNHLYFYWYRQILGQKVEFLVSFYNNEISEKSEIFDDQFSVERPDGSNFTLKIRSTKLEDSAMYFCASSDQGNYGYTFGSGTRLTVV.

V is TRBV9 and J is TRBJ2-5, with D possibly matching TRBD1 (6 bases). The V gene lost 4 bases and the J gene lost 4 bases, with 17 bases spanning the gap. CDR1 is SGDLS, CDR2 YYNGEE, per germline. The CDR3 totals 15 residues. In nucleotides, the CDR3 is TGTGCCAGCAGCTTGGGGCCAGGGGATCCAGAGACCCAGTACTTC. Amino acids: CASSLGPGDPETQYF.

This clone was counted once. The chain links TRBV4-3 to TRBJ2-6, with 7 bases aligning to TRBD2. V trimming: 0 bases; J trimming: 0 bases; junction bases outside the gene matches: 17. The CDR3 has 22 amino acids. CDR1 LGHNA and CDR2 YSLEER come from the germline V gene. CDR3 sequence (DNA): TGCGCCAGCAGCCAAGATCTTAGGGTGGCTAGCGGCCTACCCTCTGGGGCCAACGTCCTGACTTTC. Protein: CASSQDLRVASGLPSGANVLTF.

The chain combines TRBV10-2 with TRBJ2-7, with D possibly matching TRBD2 (6 bases). Germline CDR1 is WSHSY and CDR2 is SAAADI. Between the trimmed V and J ends, which lost 3 bases and 3 bases, there was a span of 9 bases. This CDR3 comprises 13 residues. The CDR3 spells CASSELAHYEQYF. In DNA form, the CDR3 reads TGCGCCAGCAGTGAACTAGCCCACTACGAGCAGTACTTC.

This clone is a singleton in its sample. The rearrangement joins TRBV7-2 to TRBJ2-7, with 7 bases fitting TRBD2. The CDR3 extends over 14 amino acids. The V and J ends lost 1 base and 4 bases, in that order; junction bases with no gene match: 4. Germline V lookup: CDR1 SGHTA, CDR2 FQGNSA. This CDR3 reads CASSLERRGYEQYF. In DNA form, the CDR3 reads TGTGCCAGCAGCTTAGAACGGCGGGGGTACGAGCAGTACTTC. Based on the CDR3 plus reference TRBV7-2 and TRBJ2-7, the full variable domain is GAGVSQSPSNKVTEKGKDVELRCDPISGHTALYWYRQSLGQGLEFLIYFQGNSAPDKSGLPSDRFSAERTGGSVSTLTIQRTQQEDSAVYLCASSLERRGYEQYFGPGTRLTVT.

V usage is TRBV4-3 and J usage is TRBJ2-5; 11 bases align to TRBD2. CDR3 length: 16 amino acids. The ends lost 2 bases at V and 5 bases at J; junction bases unmatched: 7. Germline V gene data show CDR1 as LGHNA and CDR2 as YSLEER. The chain's CDR3 is CASSQRTSGSGETQYF. CDR3 nucleotides: TGCGCCAGCAGCCAACGCACTAGCGGGAGTGGTGAGACCCAGTACTTC.

This chain uses TRBV4-1 with TRBJ1-1; TRBD1 is a possible D gene (5 bases). CDR3 length: 14 amino acids. Germline assignment: CDR1 MGHRA and CDR2 YSYEKL. V was trimmed by 5 bases and J by 5 bases, leaving 15 bases between them. The chain's CDR3 is CASSGRGIRTEAFF. The DNA of the CDR3 is TGCGCCAGCAGCGGAAGGGGCATACGGACTGAAGCTTTCTTT.

The chain recombines TRBV2 with TRBJ2-1; 12 nucleotides line up with TRBD1. The junction had 6 bases not matched to a gene; V was cut back by 6 bases and J by 9 bases. The CDR3 has 14 residues. CDR1 and CDR2 (germline): SNHLY, FYNNEI. The CDR3 DNA is TGTGCCAGCAGCCGGGACAGGGGGCTTGGTGAGCAGTTCTTC. Its protein is CASSRDRGLGEQFF.

The V gene is TRBV7-2, the J gene TRBJ2-5; 8 bases line up with TRBD1. The junction had 7 bases not matched to a gene; V was cut back by 5 bases and J by 5 bases. The CDR3 length is 14 residues. The germline gives CDR1 SGHTA, CDR2 FQGNSA. CDR3 bases: TGTGCCAGCAGCCGAGGGGGACAGGTGGAGACCCAGTACTTC. It codes for CASSRGGQVETQYF.

The chain employs TRBV11-2 and TRBJ1-1, with 9 bases aligning to TRBD1. Per the germline V gene, CDR1 is SGHAT and CDR2 is FQNNGV. J gave up 3 bases and V 5 bases, and 4 bases lay outside the gene matches. CDR3 size: 14 residues. The CDR3 nucleotides read TGTGCCAGCAGCCCGGGACAGGGAGACACTGAAGCTTTCTTT. As protein: CASSPGQGDTEAFF.

The chain has TRBV4-3 and TRBJ1-1; 9 bases agree with TRBD1. Germline loops: CDR1 LGHNA, CDR2 YSLEER. The ends lost 1 base at V and 2 bases at J; junction bases unmatched: 5. This CDR3 contains 16 residues. CDR3 nucleotides: TGCGCCAGCAGCCAAGGGACAGGGGAGAAAAACACTGAAGCTTTCTTT. It yields the protein CASSQGTGEKNTEAFF.

The chain recombines TRBV7-9 with TRBJ1-2; no definite D call. V lost 5 bases and J lost 2, with 9 bases in between. Germline CDR1 reads SEHNR; CDR2 reads FQNEAQ (reference sequence). The CDR3 runs to 13 residues. CDR3 in amino acids: CASSPDGNYGYTF. DNA for the CDR3: TGTGCCAGCAGCCCGGACGGCAACTATGGCTACACCTTC.

The CDR3 reads CASSYLGTSYEQYF. CDR3 bases: TGTGCCAGCAGTTACTTAGGGACCTCCTACGAGCAGTACTTC. The rearrangement joins TRBV6-5 to TRBJ2-7; TRBD1 or TRBD2 may be the D gene (5 bases each). Trimming left V 1 base short and J 0 bases short, with 7 bases between. The CDR3 has 14 amino acids. CDR1 is MNHEY and CDR2 is SVGAGI in the germline V gene.

V is TRBV9 and J is TRBJ2-3; D is perhaps TRBD2 (6 bases). The CDR3 consists of 15 residues. V lost 3 bases, J lost 4 bases, and 15 bases lay in between. Germline values: CDR1 SGDLS, CDR2 YYNGEE. CDR3 loop: CASSGDGRGADTQYF. Written as DNA, the CDR3 is TGTGCCAGCAGCGGGGACGGGAGAGGGGCAGATACGCAGTATTTT. Drawing the rest from reference TRBV9 and TRBJ2-3, the complete variable domain is DSGVTQTPKHLITATGQRVTLRCSPRSGDLSVYWYQQSLDQGLQFLIQYYNGEERAKGNILERFSAQQFPDLHSELNLSSLELGDSALYFCASSGDGRGADTQYFGPGTRLTVL.